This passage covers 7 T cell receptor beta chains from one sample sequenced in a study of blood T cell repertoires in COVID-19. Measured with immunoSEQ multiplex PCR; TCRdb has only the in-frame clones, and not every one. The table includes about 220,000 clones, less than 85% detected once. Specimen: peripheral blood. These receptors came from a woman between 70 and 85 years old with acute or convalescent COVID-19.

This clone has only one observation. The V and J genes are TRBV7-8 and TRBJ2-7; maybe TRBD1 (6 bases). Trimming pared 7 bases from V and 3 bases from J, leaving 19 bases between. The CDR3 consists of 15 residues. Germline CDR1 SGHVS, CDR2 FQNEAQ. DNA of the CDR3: TGTGCCAGCACCTCACGGGTACAGGGTGTCTACGAGCAGTACTTC. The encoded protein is CASTSRVQGVYEQYF.

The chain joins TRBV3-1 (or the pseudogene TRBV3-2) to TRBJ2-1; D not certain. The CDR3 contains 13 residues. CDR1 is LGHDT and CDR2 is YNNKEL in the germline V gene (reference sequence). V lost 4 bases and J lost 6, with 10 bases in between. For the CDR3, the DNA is TGTGCCAGCAGCCCCCACCCGGGCAATGAGCAGTTCTTC. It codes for CASSPHPGNEQFF.

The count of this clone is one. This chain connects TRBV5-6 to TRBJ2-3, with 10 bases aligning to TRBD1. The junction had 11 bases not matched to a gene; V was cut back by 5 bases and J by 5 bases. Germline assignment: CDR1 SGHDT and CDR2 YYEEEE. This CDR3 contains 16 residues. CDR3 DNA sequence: TGTGCCAGCAGTTATTCCGACAGGGGGCTACAAGATACGCAGTATTTT. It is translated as CASSYSDRGLQDTQYF.

In DNA, the CDR3 is TGTGCCACCAGCAGAGGTGGAGAGCCAGATACGCAGTATTTT. This encodes CATSRGGEPDTQYF. The genes are TRBV15 and TRBJ2-3; D remains ambiguous. The CDR3 contains 14 residues. Germline V gene data show CDR1 as LNHNV and CDR2 as YYDKDF (reference sequence). The V and J ends lost 1 base and 4 bases respectively, with 9 bases between them.

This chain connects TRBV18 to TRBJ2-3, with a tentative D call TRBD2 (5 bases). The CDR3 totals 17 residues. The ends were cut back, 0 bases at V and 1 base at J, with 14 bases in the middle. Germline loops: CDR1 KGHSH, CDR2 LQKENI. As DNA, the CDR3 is TGTGCCAGCTCACCACCGTCGGGGTCCTCTGGCACAGATACGCAGTATTTT. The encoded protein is CASSPPSGSSGTDTQYF.

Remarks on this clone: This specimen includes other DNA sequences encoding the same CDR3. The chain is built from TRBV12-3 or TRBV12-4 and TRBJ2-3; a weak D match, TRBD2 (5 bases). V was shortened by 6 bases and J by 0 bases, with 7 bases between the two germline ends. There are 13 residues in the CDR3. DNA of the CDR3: TGTGCCAGCAGACGGACTAGCACAGATACGCAGTATTTT. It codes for CASRRTSTDTQYF.

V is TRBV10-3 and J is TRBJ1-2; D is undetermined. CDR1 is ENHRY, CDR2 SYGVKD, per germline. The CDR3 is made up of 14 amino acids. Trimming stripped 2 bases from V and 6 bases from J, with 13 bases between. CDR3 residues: CAISEPRDIHGYTF. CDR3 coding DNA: TGTGCCATCAGTGAGCCCCGGGATATTCATGGCTACACCTTC.